A single sample is the source of the 14 T cell receptor beta chains below, sequenced in a study of T cell repertoires in cytomegalovirus infection. Their cognate antigens are unknown. TCRdb reprocessed the reads with MiXCR, giving one entry per CDR3 protein. Of some 940,000 distinct CDR3 sequences listed, 31% are singletons. The starting material was cultured CD8+ T cells from PBMCs, obtained from culture after CMV antigen stimulation. All receptors come from a human donor in good health (CMV status not recorded). Some clones in this sample may be carry-over from other donors' samples.

V and J are TRBV11-1 and TRBJ2-1; TRBD1 is a possible D gene (6 bases). The CDR3 totals 15 residues. The V end was cut by 0 bases, the J end by 3 bases, with 9 bases between. Per the germline V gene, CDR1 is SGHAT and CDR2 is FQDESV (reference sequence). The CDR3 sequence: CASSLAATGYNEQFF. The CDR3 nucleotides read TGTGCCAGCAGCTTAGCAGCGACAGGCTACAATGAGCAGTTCTTC.

The chain uses TRBV6-1 and TRBJ1-4; D is ambiguous. The CDR3 is made up of 17 amino acids. Per the germline V gene, CDR1 is MNHNS and CDR2 is SASEGT. The V end lost 6 bases, the J end lost 0 bases, and 17 bases lay between the germline ends. CDR3 region: CASSQWPRGTTNEKLFF. The CDR3 DNA follows: TGTGCCAGCAGCCAATGGCCCCGTGGTACAACTAATGAAAAACTGTTTTTT.

This clonotype was seen a few times. The V call is TRBV7-9, the J call TRBJ1-2, with a possible D match to TRBD1 (6 bases). V lost 5 bases and J lost 8, with 21 bases in between. CDR1 and CDR2 from the germline V gene are SEHNR and FQNEAQ (reference sequence). This CDR3 contains 15 residues. Here the CDR3 DNA reads TGTGCCAGCAGCCCTAGCGGATGGGGGGCCGACGGCTACACCTTC. The encoded protein is CASSPSGWGADGYTF. Supplemented by reference TRBV7-9 and TRBJ1-2, the full variable domain reads DTGVSQNPRHKITKRGQNVTFRCDPISEHNRLYWYRQTLGQGPEFLTYFQNEAQLEKSRLLSDRFSAERPKGSFSTLEIQRTEQGDSAMYLCASSPSGWGADGYTFGSGTRLTVV.

This clonotype has a handful of counts. The CDR3 loop is CASSETWEAFF. CDR3 nucleotides: TGTGCCAGCAGTGAGACCTGGGAAGCTTTCTTT. The genes are TRBV7-2 and TRBJ1-1; D is ambiguous. Between the trimmed V and J ends, which lost 6 bases and 8 bases, there was a span of 10 bases. The CDR3 has 11 residues. Germline V CDR1 and CDR2: SGHTA, FQGNSA.

V gene TRBV18 combines with J gene TRBJ2-3; 7 bases agree with TRBD1. The CDR3 consists of 15 residues. Germline CDR1 is KGHSH and CDR2 is LQKENI. The ends lost 3 bases at V and 2 bases at J; junction bases unmatched: 5. CDR3 DNA: TGTGCCAGCTCACCGGGGACAGATTTCACAGATACGCAGTATTTT. This encodes CASSPGTDFTDTQYF. Together with reference TRBV18 and TRBJ2-3, the CDR3 gives the full variable domain: NAGVMQNPRHLVRRRGQEARLRCSPMKGHSHVYWYRQLPEEGLKFMVYLQKENIIDESGMPKERFSAEFPKEGPSILRIQQVVRGDSAAYFCASSPGTDFTDTQYFGPGTRLTVL.

This clonotype was counted between two and nine times. The chain has TRBV6-1 and TRBJ1-1, with 7 bases aligning to TRBD1. This CDR3 is 15 amino acids long. Germline loops: CDR1 MNHNS, CDR2 SASEGT. With V trimmed by 5 bases and J by 1 base, 7 bases remained unmatched. Here the CDR3 DNA reads TGTGCCAGCAGTTTCCACCACAGGGGGAACACTGAAGCTTTCTTT. Residues: CASSFHHRGNTEAFF.

This chain connects TRBV28 to TRBJ1-1; unclear D gene. The CDR3 spans 14 residues. V gave up 7 bases and J gave up 4 bases, with 16 bases separating them. Germline CDR1 MDHEN, CDR2 SYDVKM. CDR3 residues: CASMFGLYPTEAFF. DNA for the CDR3: TGTGCCAGCATGTTCGGGCTTTACCCCACTGAAGCTTTCTTT.

A remark on this clonotype: A much larger clone sits a single nucleotide away, making a read error possible. The V and J genes are TRBV7-2 and TRBJ2-5, with D uncertain. Deletions cut 2 bases from V and 5 bases from J, with 15 bases between. CDR3 length: 15 residues. Looked up from germline, CDR1 is SGHTA and CDR2 is FQGNSA. The CDR3 loop reads CASSLRPWPEETQYF. Here the CDR3 DNA reads TGTGCCAGCAGCTTAAGGCCTTGGCCTGAGGAGACCCAGTACTTC. Looking up the rest from reference TRBV7-2 and TRBJ2-5 gives the full variable domain: GAGVSQSPSNKVTEKGKDVELRCDPISGHTALYWYRQSLGQGLEFLIYFQGNSAPDKSGLPSDRFSAERTGGSVSTLTIQRTQQEDSAVYLCASSLRPWPEETQYFGPGTRLLVL.

On this clonotype: A junction end diverges from the germline sequence, so it may reflect a read error. The chain combines TRBV2 with TRBJ2-3, with 10 positions matching TRBD1. CDR3 size: 15 residues. Germline CDR1 and CDR2: SNHLY and FYNNEI. Here the CDR3 DNA reads TGTGCCAGCAGTTCAGGGACAGGGGCGGTAGATACGCGGTATTTT. It yields the protein CASSSGTGAVDTRYF.

In DNA form, the CDR3 reads TGTGCCAGCAGTTACTCGACAGGGCAGAACACTGAAGCTTTCTTT. Translating gives CASSYSTGQNTEAFF. V and J are TRBV6-6 and TRBJ1-1; 7 nucleotides align to TRBD1. The length of the CDR3 is 15 residues. V lost 0 bases to trimming and J lost 1 base; unmatched junction nucleotides: 2. The germline gives CDR1 MNHNY, CDR2 SVGAGI (reference sequence).

This clonotype showed up many times. The rearrangement joins TRBV7-6 to TRBJ1-5; D uncertain. Deletions cut 5 bases from V and 4 bases from J, with 15 bases between. This CDR3 region has 15 residues. Germline-derived CDR1 and CDR2 are SGHVS and FNYEAQ. CDR3: CASSPEAGRNQPQHF. DNA for the CDR3: TGTGCCAGCAGCCCAGAGGCAGGACGGAATCAGCCCCAGCATTTT.

This chain links TRBV19 with TRBJ2-1; D gene uncertain. There are 14 residues in the CDR3. Per the germline V gene, CDR1 is LNHDA and CDR2 is SQIVND (reference sequence). V lost 3 bases and J 4 bases, leaving 10 bases between the germline ends. The CDR3 DNA reads as TGTGCCAGTAGTATGTCGGATCCTTACAATGAGCAGTTCTTC. As protein: CASSMSDPYNEQFF.

This clonotype occurred a few times. V usage is TRBV6-1 and J usage is TRBJ2-2; 7 nucleotides match TRBD1. There are 15 residues in the CDR3. Germline assignment: CDR1 MNHNS and CDR2 SASEGT. The J segment lost 11 bases and the V segment lost 4 bases, leaving 13 bases of the junction unmatched. In nucleotides, the CDR3 is TGTGCCAGCAGTGCCCGGACAGGATTCGACGGAGAGCTGTTTTTT. This gives the protein CASSARTGFDGELFF.

The table lists this clonotype with a few counts. The chain combines TRBV7-9 with TRBJ2-1; the D is unclear. The CDR3 loop spans 15 amino acids. The V and J ends lost 0 bases and 7 bases respectively, with 13 bases between them. Germline loops: CDR1 SEHNR, CDR2 FQNEAQ (reference sequence). The CDR3 DNA reads as TGTGCCAGCAGCTTAGCGCGGAAGGGAATTAATGAGCAGTTCTTC. It specifies CASSLARKGINEQFF. Supplemented by reference TRBV7-9 and TRBJ2-1, the full variable domain reads DTGVSQNPRHKITKRGQNVTFRCDPISEHNRLYWYRQTLGQGPEFLTYFQNEAQLEKSRLLSDRFSAERPKGSFSTLEIQRTEQGDSAMYLCASSLARKGINEQFFGPGTRLTVL.